This TCR beta chain is from a study of response to subunit inactivated influenza vaccine. V was shortened by 1 base and J by 2 bases, with 15 bases between the two germline ends. CDR1 and CDR2 from the germline V gene are SGHKS and YYEKEE (reference sequence). The CDR3 sequence is 16 residues long. For this clonotype: Its target is not known.

General study findings and limits: Authors suggested that a seasonal influenza vaccination recruits few new T cells each time.

One entry per CDR3 protein, called by TCRdb with MiXCR from the RT-PCR reads. The top ten hold 10% of the sample, which has over 800,000 distinct CDR3 sequences, around 20% seen once. J is TRBJ2-5 and V is TRBV5-5; D is ambiguous. The sample here was PBMCs from blood, taken roughly 5 days after vaccination. The receptor was isolated from a man aged 45-60 years who received an inactivated influenza vaccine. CDR3 in amino acids: CASSLRAPLRQETQYF. CDR3 DNA: TGTGCCAGCAGCTTGAGGGCGCCCTTGAGGCAAGAGACCCAGTACTTC.